The clone carrying this TCR beta chain was found many times. These data belong to a study of kidney transplant recipient with SARS-CoV-2 infection. A single record per CDR3 protein comes from TCRdb applying MiXCR to the reads. This table holds roughly 230,000 distinct CDR3 sequences, 25% to 30% found once. The germline V and J ends were trimmed by 2 bases and 0 bases, with 11 bases remaining between them. Germline V gene data show CDR1 as KGHSH and CDR2 as LQKENI. The CDR3 sequence is 15 residues long. The TCR sequence derives from a male patient aged 25-45 years who had COVID-19 and was a kidney transplant recipient. Some of these T cells may belong to the graft donor. The V call is TRBV18, the J call TRBJ2-7, with a tentative D call TRBD1 (6 bases). Sample: a blood sample, taken at baseline and between days 110 and 120 from a kidney transplant recipient. This chain's CDR3 is CASSPEHRVSYEQYF. DNA of the CDR3: TGTGCCAGCTCACCAGAGCACAGGGTCTCCTACGAGCAGTACTTC.